A single sample is the source of the 17 T cell receptor beta chains below, sequenced in a study of blood T cell repertoires in COVID-19. The repertoire was sequenced with immunoSEQ multiplex PCR; TCRdb's copy has only in-frame clones and lacks some. The sample lists some 82,000 clones; 81% were seen once. Material for sequencing was peripheral blood. All receptors derive from a man at least 80 years old with acute or convalescent COVID-19.

The rearrangement joins TRBV6-5 to TRBJ1-2; 9 nucleotides line up with TRBD1. The CDR3 has 14 amino acids. From germline, CDR1 is MNHEY and CDR2 SVGAGI. The trim removed 1 base at V and 8 bases at J, leaving 5 bases unmatched. In DNA, the CDR3 is TGTGCCAGCAGTTACTGGGACAGGGCTTCCGGCTACACCTTC. Residues: CASSYWDRASGYTF.

The chain has TRBV18 and TRBJ2-4; TRBD1 might be the D (5 bases). CDR3 length: 15 amino acids. Germline CDR1 is KGHSH and CDR2 is LQKENI. V gave up 3 bases and J gave up 6 bases, with 15 bases separating them. In DNA form, the CDR3 reads TGTGCCAGCTCACCTAGACAGTCCCTAGGAAACATTCAGTACTTC. Protein product: CASSPRQSLGNIQYF.

This chain links TRBV18 with TRBJ2-7; 11 positions agree with TRBD1. V lost 4 bases to trimming and J lost 3 bases; unmatched junction nucleotides: 5. The CDR3 contains 15 residues. The germline CDR1 and CDR2 sequences are KGHSH and LQKENI. The CDR3 DNA reads TGTGCCAGCTCACTACGGACAGGGGGCATCTACGAGCAGTACTTC. Encoded protein: CASSLRTGGIYEQYF.

The J gene is TRBJ2-1, the V gene TRBV19, with 9 bases that match TRBD2. This CDR3 spans 15 amino acids. Germline V CDR1 and CDR2: LNHDA, SQIVND (reference sequence). Trimming cost V 7 bases and J 7 bases; bases outside gene matches: 11. The CDR3 DNA reads as TGTGCCAGTATGTCTTGGACTAGCGCCGGGAATGAGCAGTTCTTC. Translation: CASMSWTSAGNEQFF. The full variable domain, completed using reference TRBV19 and TRBJ2-1, is DGGITQSPKYLFRKEGQNVTLSCEQNLNHDAMYWYRQDPGQGLRLIYYSQIVNDFQKGDIAEGYSVSREKKESFPLTVTSAQKNPTAFYLCASMSWTSAGNEQFFGPGTRLTVL.

About this clone: Germline is not matched at one junction end, which may reflect a read error. The rearrangement links TRBV5-1 to TRBJ1-1, with D unresolved. The CDR3 loop spans 14 amino acids. Germline V gene sequence: CDR1 SGHRS, CDR2 YFSETQ. This CDR3 reads CASSLGTKNAEAFF. CDR3 DNA: TGCGCCAGCAGCTTGGGTACAAAGAACGCTGAAGCTTTCTTT.

The chain joins TRBV9 to TRBJ1-2, with TRBD1 identical over 7 bases. The germline CDR1 and CDR2 sequences are SGDLS and YYNGEE. V shed 3 bases and J 3 bases; nucleotides not matched to a gene: 2. The CDR3 runs 13 residues. CDR3 protein: CASSAQGDYGYTF. The DNA of the CDR3 is TGTGCCAGCAGCGCCCAGGGGGACTATGGCTACACCTTC. The variable domain in full, with the rest retrieved from reference TRBV9 and TRBJ1-2, is DSGVTQTPKHLITATGQRVTLRCSPRSGDLSVYWYQQSLDQGLQFLIQYYNGEERAKGNILERFSAQQFPDLHSELNLSSLELGDSALYFCASSAQGDYGYTFGSGTRLTVV.

This chain uses TRBV29-1 with TRBJ2-1; a possible D gene is TRBD2 (6 bases). The CDR3 has 18 amino acids. Trimming pared 0 bases from V and 0 bases from J, leaving 18 bases between. CDR1 SQVTM and CDR2 ANQGSEA come from the germline V gene. The CDR3 reads CSVEDLAGLTFSYNEQFF. The CDR3, as DNA: TGCAGCGTTGAAGATCTGGCGGGACTGACCTTCTCCTACAATGAGCAGTTCTTC.

This chain connects TRBV27 to TRBJ1-1; 8 bases align to TRBD1. The CDR3 runs to 14 residues. From germline, CDR1 is MNHEY and CDR2 SMNVEV (reference sequence). With 5 bases clipped from V and 2 bases from J, the junction kept 4 bases outside the gene matches. The CDR3 protein is CASSRTGINTEAFF. DNA of the CDR3: TGTGCCAGCAGTAGGACAGGGATAAACACTGAAGCTTTCTTT.

The rearrangement uses TRBV19 and TRBJ2-4; D uncertain. The CDR3 has 14 residues. Per germline, CDR1 LNHDA and CDR2 SQIVND (reference sequence). The ends were cut back, 1 base at V and 9 bases at J, with 13 bases in the middle. The CDR3 here is CASSIAPSFGIQYF. The CDR3 nucleotides read TGTGCCAGTAGTATAGCTCCTAGTTTCGGCATTCAGTACTTC.

The genes are TRBV6-6 and TRBJ2-1; 9 nucleotides match TRBD1. CDR1 is MNHNY and CDR2 is SVGAGI in the germline V gene (reference sequence). The CDR3 length is 15 residues. V was clipped by 7 bases and J by 4 bases; unmatched bases: 8. The CDR3 spells CASIPGQGKYNEQFF. In nucleotides, the CDR3 is TGTGCCAGCATTCCGGGACAGGGCAAATACAATGAGCAGTTCTTC.

This clone was seen a few times. J is TRBJ1-4 and V is TRBV11-2, with TRBD1 matching over 8 bases. The CDR3 runs to 16 residues. Germline V gene sequence: CDR1 SGHAT, CDR2 FQNNGV. The ends lost 4 bases at V and 1 base at J; junction bases unmatched: 5. The CDR3 coding sequence is TGTGCCAGCAGCTGGGGGGGGACAGGAACTAATGAAAAACTGTTTTTT. Amino acids: CASSWGGTGTNEKLFF.

The chain combines TRBV28 with TRBJ2-6; 9 nucleotides align to TRBD1. CDR1 is MDHEN and CDR2 is SYDVKM in the germline V gene. The J segment lost 2 bases and the V segment lost 2 bases, leaving 25 bases of the junction unmatched. The CDR3 extends over 24 amino acids. Written as DNA, the CDR3 is TGTGCCAGCAGTTTAGAACTGGTGGGGACAATAGACAGGGGGGATCTTGCTGGGGCCAACGTCCTGACTTTC. Its protein product is CASSLELVGTIDRGDLAGANVLTF.

The chain carries TRBV15 and TRBJ1-5, with D possibly matching TRBD1 (6 bases). The length of the CDR3 is 17 residues. CDR1 LNHNV and CDR2 YYDKDF come from the germline V gene (reference sequence). Trimming cost V 3 bases and J 4 bases, with 19 bases left between them. Here the CDR3 DNA reads TGTGCCACCAGCAGGGATTATGGCAGGGGATCGAATCAGCCCCAGCATTTT. This gives the protein CATSRDYGRGSNQPQHF. Based on the CDR3 plus reference TRBV15 and TRBJ1-5, the full variable domain is DAMVIQNPRYQVTQFGKPVTLSCSQTLNHNVMYWYQQKSSQAPKLLFHYYDKDFNNEADTPDNFQSRRPNTSFCFLDIRSPGLGDTAMYLCATSRDYGRGSNQPQHFGDGTRLSIL.

This sequence joins TRBV7-3 and TRBJ2-5, with a possible D match to TRBD1 (6 bases). This CDR3 region has 13 residues. The germline gives CDR1 SGHTA, CDR2 FQGTGA. The V end was cut by 5 bases, the J end by 7 bases, with 14 bases between. The CDR3 loop reads CASSPMGAATQYF. The DNA for the CDR3 is TGTGCCAGCAGCCCGATGGGGGCGGCGACCCAGTACTTC.

The rearrangement uses TRBV28 and TRBJ2-7, with 9 bases that match TRBD1. Losses at the gene ends were 2 bases for V and 5 bases for J; bases not matched to a gene: 7. CDR1 and CDR2 from the germline V gene are MDHEN and SYDVKM. The CDR3 is 15 residues long. In DNA, the CDR3 is TGTGCCAGCAGTTTAAAGGGACAGGGAAGGGACGAGCAGTACTTC. It translates to CASSLKGQGRDEQYF.

The V gene is TRBV19, the J gene TRBJ1-1; D uncertain. V was shortened by 8 bases and J by 3 bases, with 7 bases between the two germline ends. The germline CDR1 and CDR2 sequences are LNHDA and SQIVND (reference sequence). The CDR3 has 11 residues. For the CDR3, the DNA is TGTGCCAGTTTTAGTCACACTGAAGCTTTCTTT. Encoded protein: CASFSHTEAFF.

The V and J genes are TRBV24-1 and TRBJ2-1; D is unclear. The CDR3 covers 12 residues. Germline V gives CDR1 KGHDR, CDR2 SFDVKD. Trimming took 4 bases from V and 11 from J, leaving 11 bases between them. The CDR3 DNA sequence: TGTGCCACCAGTGACCCCGACTCTAAGCAGTTCTTC. Translated: CATSDPDSKQFF.